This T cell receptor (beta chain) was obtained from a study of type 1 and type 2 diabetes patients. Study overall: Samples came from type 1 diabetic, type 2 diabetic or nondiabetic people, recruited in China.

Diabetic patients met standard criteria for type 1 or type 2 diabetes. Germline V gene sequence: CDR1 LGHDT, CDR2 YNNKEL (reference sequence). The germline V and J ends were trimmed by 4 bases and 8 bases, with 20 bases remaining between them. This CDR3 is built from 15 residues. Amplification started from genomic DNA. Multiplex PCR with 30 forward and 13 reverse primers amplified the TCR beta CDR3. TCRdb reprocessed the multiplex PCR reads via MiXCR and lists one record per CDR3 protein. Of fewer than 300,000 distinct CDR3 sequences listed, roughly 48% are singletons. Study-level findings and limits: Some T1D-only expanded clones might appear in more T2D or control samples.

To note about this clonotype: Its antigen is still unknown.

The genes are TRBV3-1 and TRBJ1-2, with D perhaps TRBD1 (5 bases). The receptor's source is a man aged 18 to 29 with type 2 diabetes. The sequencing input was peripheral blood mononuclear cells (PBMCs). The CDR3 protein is CASSPFISGGGGYTF. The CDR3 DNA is TGTGCCAGCAGCCCCTTCATTAGCGGGGGTGGCGGCTACACCTTC.